This T cell receptor beta chain was observed in a study of OX40 agonist ivuxolimab in advanced cancers. Some background on the complete study: Ivuxolimab was a fully human IgG2 agonistic monoclonal antibody targeting the costimulatory receptor OX40 (CD134). Intravenous ivuxolimab was administered to patients every 2 weeks at six dose levels: 0.01, 0.1, 0.3, 1.5, 3 and 10 mg/kg. Of the approximately 50 dose-escalation patients, hepatocellular carcinoma was present in about 20, melanoma in roughly 15, renal cell carcinoma in 9 and head and neck cancer in 9. In the dose-escalation cohort, 82.7% of patients were male, and the mean age was around 60 years, with a range of about 23 to 90. Patients were allowed to have had prior anti-PD-1, anti-PD-L1 or anti-CTLA-4 therapy, and 40% of the dose-escalation patients had previously received checkpoint inhibitors. Partial responses occurred in three dose-escalation patients: two with cutaneous melanoma and one with hepatocellular carcinoma. The purpose of peripheral TCRbeta sequencing was to test whether ivuxolimab changed TCR sequence diversity and led to clonal T-cell expansion. The paper reports the monotherapy dose-escalation portion (N ≈ 50 patients) of the phase I ivuxolimab trial. Results the study describes overall, beyond this receptor: In partial responders in the 0.1-3.0 mg/kg groups, normalized peripheral clonal expansion was found to be among the lowest, especially among CD8+ T cells. Low levels of normalized T-cell clonal expansion were also seen in some patients who did not respond. After ivuxolimab, CD8+ T cells had more expanded clones than CD4+ T cells on average. Antigen specificity was not determined for the clonally expanded peripheral T cells. At doses of 0.1 to 3.0 mg/kg, clonal expansion of both CD4+ and CD8+ blood T cells was observed from baseline to week 6.

Its CDR3 holds 13 amino acids, cysteine through phenylalanine. Only the CDR3 DNA is retained, 39 bases long and in frame from the first base. V and J lose 4 bases and 4 bases, and a span of 11 bases separates them. Via the germline V gene, CDR1 is SGHTA and CDR2 FQGTGA. The trial excluded patients who had a history of autoimmune disease or were on systemic immunosuppression. Peripheral blood for TCR sequencing was collected from all dose cohorts at baseline, on cycle 4 day 1, and on cycle 7 day 1. Samples came from an open-label, multicenter, first-in-human phase I dose-escalation trial of ivuxolimab. Adults with locally advanced or metastatic melanoma, renal cell carcinoma, hepatocellular carcinoma or head and neck squamous cell carcinoma were enrolled in the trial. Before TCR sequencing, CD4+ T cells and CD8+ T cells were sorted from peripheral blood as separate populations. In its sample, this clone was seen a few times. It lacks a known antigen. No base quality information exists; no much larger clone differs at one position.

For sequencing of the TCRbeta CDR3 region, genomic DNA was extracted from the sorted cells. The immunoSEQ Assay was used for sequencing of TCRbeta CDR3 regions. What TCRdb holds here is the immuneACCESS table cut down to in-frame rearrangements. Part of the clones is not present; checked against another copy, under half of the missing clones reflect an unresolved V gene, and the others are unexplained. This sample holds 70,000 to 85,000 clones; around 87% were observed only once. Around 0.94% of the sample is taken by the ten largest. The chain is encoded by TRBV7-3 joined to TRBJ2-7, and possibly TRBD1, on 8 matching bases. The clonotype comes from an adult with an advanced solid tumor such as melanoma, head and neck, liver or kidney cancer. The sequencing used CD4+ or CD8+ T cells sorted from blood, collected in a trial of the OX40 agonist ivuxolimab. The CDR3 reads CASSSQGGYEQYF. The nucleotide sequence reads TGTGCCAGCAGCTCACAGGGGGGGTACGAGCAGTACTTC.